The present T cell receptor beta chain was sequenced within a study of T-cell reconstitution after alpha-beta-depleted transplantation in children. There are a few counts of this clonotype. V was pared by 4 bases and J by 7 bases, with 21 bases between. Germline assignment: CDR1 SGHRS and CDR2 YFSETQ. The CDR3 contains 16 residues. Unique molecular identifiers were used in preparing the TCRbeta library. TCRdb processed the PCR reads anew with MiXCR; each CDR3 protein has one entry. This sample has nearly 550,000 distinct CDR3 sequences, with approximately 20% found just once. The source of this sequence is a human donor who donated a stem cell graft to a child with acute lymphoblastic leukemia. The sample here was PBMCs from the stem cell graft donor, taken from the stem cell graft. The chain recombines TRBV5-1 with TRBJ2-1, with a possible D match to TRBD2 (5 bases). This CDR3 is CASSPLEGLSRNEQFF. DNA of the CDR3: TGCGCCAGCAGCCCACTAGAGGGCCTATCGCGGAATGAGCAGTTCTTC.